This T cell receptor (beta chain) was observed in a study of cytotoxic CD8 clonotypes in ibrutinib-treated CLL (dated by TCRdb to the early 2020s). For the study in its entirety: In this cohort, about 16 patients were treatment-naive and under 13 were relapsed/refractory, while about 17 had unmutated IGHV. Responses were partial in some 24 patients and complete in 2; after median around 66 months follow-up, roughly 14 stayed in remission and about 12 progressed. Samples at response were collected after a median of approximately twelve months of treatment, with a range of roughly 6 to 40 months. On average, each sample had 255,043 productive templates and approximately 100,000 productive rearrangements. Of the approximately 94 people in the trial, approximately 28 had longitudinal samples available. Cryopreserved peripheral blood mononuclear cells were obtained prior to treatment, at the time of response, and at either disease progression or sustained remission. All remission and progressive disease samples were collected while patients were still receiving ibrutinib.

The V end loses 2 bases and the J end loses 6 bases, and a stretch of 16 bases separates them. The CDR3 contains 15 residues, cysteine and phenylalanine counted. This entry keeps only the CDR3 DNA: 45 bases, framed from base 1. The germline V gene provides CDR1 MDHEN and CDR2 SYDVKM. What the study reported, not specific to this receptor: Sampling times were not matched between patients in sustained remission and patients whose disease was progressing, and lymph node repertoires were not examined. Public clonotypes were rare and either shrank or stayed stable during treatment, and the rise in clonality at ibrutinib response reflected expansion of private clonotypes. At baseline, clonality was higher than in age-matched healthy donors and showed a strong correlation with circulating CD8+ T-cell counts. At ibrutinib response clonality went up, during sustained remission it held steady, and at progression it dropped back toward baseline.

The sample's time point label, decoded: roughly 12 months on ibrutinib. For TCR beta library preparation, around 1.9 micrograms of genomic DNA were extracted from the cryopreserved PBMCs. Longitudinal blood samples from CLL patients receiving ibrutinib monotherapy were subjected to high-throughput TCR beta sequencing. The patients took part in an open-label, single-center phase 2 trial of ibrutinib monotherapy. To note about this clone: The antigen it binds to is not known. Base qualities were left out, and no much larger clone turns up one base away.

The goal of deep resolution MiSeq sequencing was a depth between 1 in 1 million and 1 in 200,000 T cells, and coverage averaged 10x per clonotype. The immunoSEQ hsTCRB Kit was used to generate TCR beta libraries. From the authors' description of their analysis: Data were analyzed with ImmunoSEQ Data Assistant and ImmunoSEQ Analyzer, with V, D and J genes assigned per IMGT definitions. Clonality, with values ranging from 0 to 1, was calculated as one minus the normalized Shannon entropy of productive rearrangement frequencies. Only overrepresented clonotypes making up at least 0.05% of the repertoire of each patient were included in the public clonotype analysis. Fewer than 15 repertoires from age-matched healthy donors, obtained from immuneACCESS, served as clonality controls. What TCRdb holds here is the immuneACCESS table cut down to in-frame rearrangements. Part of the clones is not present; checked against another copy, under half of the missing clones reflect an unresolved V gene, and the others are unexplained. That table is the source of V, J and clone size, and D and trimming were worked out from the DNA. Within this sample are 80,000 to 95,000 clones, with roughly 80% of them counted one time only. The ten top clones hold approximately 4.4% of the sample.

This chain is built from TRBV28 and TRBJ1-1; the D segment cannot be called with confidence. The sequencing used PBMCs, collected after 12 months of ibrutinib treatment. The sequence derives from a human donor with chronic lymphocytic leukemia. DNA sequence: TGTGCCAGCAGTTTACGCCCGGGGTACCCGGCTGAAGCTTTCTTT. Its protein product is CASSLRPGYPAEAFF.